These 23 T cell receptor beta chains came from one sample sequenced in a study of blood T cell repertoires in COVID-19. Clones were sequenced by immunoSEQ multiplex PCR, and TCRdb holds only the in-frame ones, with some missing. This table holds about 56,000 clones, approximately 88% found once. The sample was peripheral blood. The receptors derive from a human donor in a cohort sampled during active COVID-19.

The chain couples TRBV6-5 to TRBJ2-5, with 9 bases that match TRBD1. The J segment lost 3 bases and the V segment lost 6 bases, leaving 2 bases of the junction unmatched. Looked up from germline, CDR1 is MNHEY and CDR2 is SVGAGI. The length of the CDR3 is 13 residues. This CDR3 is CASSRDREETQYF. The DNA of the CDR3 is TGTGCCAGCAGCCGGGACAGGGAAGAGACCCAGTACTTC.

The chain has TRBV18 and TRBJ1-4, with TRBD1 identical over 10 bases. This CDR3 comprises 18 residues. The germline V gene encodes CDR1 KGHSH and CDR2 LQKENI. The trim removed 3 bases at V and 0 bases at J, leaving 7 bases unmatched. In DNA, the CDR3 is TGTGCCAGCTCACCGAGACAGGGGGCTTCCACAACTAATGAAAAACTGTTTTTT. Translating gives CASSPRQGASTTNEKLFF. Together with reference TRBV18 and TRBJ1-4, the CDR3 gives the full variable domain: NAGVMQNPRHLVRRRGQEARLRCSPMKGHSHVYWYRQLPEEGLKFMVYLQKENIIDESGMPKERFSAEFPKEGPSILRIQQVVRGDSAAYFCASSPRQGASTTNEKLFFGSGTQLSVL.

V gene TRBV19 combines with J gene TRBJ2-1; 8 bases line up with TRBD2. In germline, CDR1 is LNHDA, CDR2 SQIVND (reference sequence). With 4 bases clipped from V and 5 bases from J, the junction kept 7 bases outside the gene matches. The CDR3 covers 15 residues. The CDR3 reads CASSRTSYPNNEQFF. The CDR3 coding sequence is TGTGCCAGTAGTAGGACTAGCTACCCTAACAATGAGCAGTTCTTC.

This clone is a singleton in its sample. CDR3 in amino acids: CASSPSGSPNYGYTF. The CDR3, as DNA: TGTGCCAGCAGCCCTTCGGGGTCCCCAAACTATGGCTACACCTTC. V is TRBV14 and J is TRBJ1-2; D unclear. Trimming pared 4 bases from V and 2 bases from J, leaving 14 bases between. This CDR3 is built from 15 residues. In germline, CDR1 is SGHDN, CDR2 FVKESK.

V usage is TRBV30 and J usage is TRBJ2-3, with 7 positions matching TRBD1. The junction had 3 bases not matched to a gene; V was cut back by 0 bases and J by 3 bases. Germline V CDR1 and CDR2: GTSNPN, SVGIG (reference sequence). The CDR3 sequence is 14 residues long. The CDR3 protein is CAWSVGGGTDTQYF. The CDR3 coding sequence is TGTGCCTGGAGTGTAGGGGGCGGGACAGATACGCAGTATTTT. The whole variable domain, remainder taken from reference TRBV30 and TRBJ2-3, is SQTIHQWPATLVQPVGSPLSLECTVEGTSNPNLYWYRQAAGRGLQLLFYSVGIGQISSEVPQNLSASRPQDRQFILSSKKLLLSDSGFYLCAWSVGGGTDTQYFGPGTRLTVL.

The gene calls are TRBV4-3 and TRBJ1-6; 8 bases are shared with TRBD1. This CDR3 has 16 residues. In germline, CDR1 is LGHNA, CDR2 YSLEER. J was trimmed by 7 bases and V by 0 bases; bases with no gene match: 5. In nucleotides, the CDR3 is TGCGCCAGCAGCCAAGATACTAGGGACAGGAATTCACCCCTCCACTTT. Translating it yields CASSQDTRDRNSPLHF.

The chain recombines TRBV12-5 with TRBJ1-2; D is unresolved. Per germline, CDR1 LGHNT and CDR2 FRNRAP. The germline V and J ends were trimmed by 6 bases and 8 bases, with 10 bases remaining between them. CDR3 size: 11 residues. The CDR3 nucleotides read TGTGCTAGTGGCCGCGATTGGGGCTACACCTTC. Protein product: CASGRDWGYTF.

This clone has just a few counts. The chain recombines TRBV25-1 with TRBJ2-7, with TRBD2 matching 9 bases. The V gene's germline CDR1 is MGHDK and CDR2 SYGVNS. CDR3 length: 15 residues. Trimming at V came to 5 bases and at J to 1 base, leaving 6 bases not matched to a gene. This CDR3 is CASSRLAGTSYEQYF. The DNA of the CDR3 is TGTGCCAGCAGTAGGCTAGCGGGGACTTCCTACGAGCAGTACTTC.

The chain is built from TRBV19 and TRBJ2-1; 10 bases fit TRBD2. The J segment lost 6 bases and the V segment lost 2 bases, leaving 4 bases of the junction unmatched. In germline, CDR1 is LNHDA, CDR2 SQIVND (reference sequence). This CDR3 is built from 15 residues. The CDR3 DNA sequence: TGTGCCAGTAGTATATCTAGCGGGGGCTCCAATGAGCAGTTCTTC. Amino acids: CASSISSGGSNEQFF.

CDR3 DNA sequence: TGTGCCAGCAGCTCACCGACTTCTCCCTATGGCTACACCTTC. Its protein is CASSSPTSPYGYTF. The chain links TRBV4-2 to TRBJ1-2; D remains ambiguous. Trimming removed 5 bases from V and 4 bases from J, with 14 bases in between. This CDR3 contains 14 residues. Germline V CDR1 and CDR2: LGHNA, YNFKEQ.

This chain joins TRBV11-2 and TRBJ1-4; D gene uncertain. The V gene lost 9 bases and the J gene lost 8 bases, with 22 bases spanning the gap. The length of the CDR3 is 15 residues. Germline V gene sequence: CDR1 SGHAT, CDR2 FQNNGV. The CDR3 loop is CASSGGGTLREKLFF. Written as DNA, the CDR3 is TGTGCCAGTTCCGGCGGAGGAACTCTGAGGGAAAAACTGTTTTTT.

The genes are TRBV19 and TRBJ2-1; tentatively, D is TRBD2 (5 bases). The germline CDR1 and CDR2 sequences are LNHDA and SQIVND (reference sequence). V was clipped by 6 bases and J by 4 bases, with 16 bases between them. The CDR3 is 15 amino acids. Here the CDR3 reads CASSLTREPYNEQFF. CDR3 DNA sequence: TGTGCCAGTAGCCTAACCCGGGAACCATACAATGAGCAGTTCTTC. The full variable domain, completed using reference TRBV19 and TRBJ2-1, is DGGITQSPKYLFRKEGQNVTLSCEQNLNHDAMYWYRQDPGQGLRLIYYSQIVNDFQKGDIAEGYSVSREKKESFPLTVTSAQKNPTAFYLCASSLTREPYNEQFFGPGTRLTVL.

The rearrangement links TRBV3-1 (or the pseudogene TRBV3-2) to TRBJ1-2; 10 bases match TRBD1. There are 14 residues in the CDR3. The V gene end was trimmed by 7 bases and the J gene end by 3 bases; junction bases not matched to a gene: 5. Germline V lookup: CDR1 LGHDT, CDR2 YNNKEL (reference sequence). CDR3 in DNA: TGTGCCAGCAAAACCGGGACAGGGGACTATGGCTACACCTTC. This sequence encodes CASKTGTGDYGYTF.

This clone was seen more than once but under ten times. The chain links TRBV2 to TRBJ2-7; 14 positions agree with TRBD2. The CDR3 spans 18 residues. V was clipped by 8 bases and J by 6 bases; unmatched bases: 18. Germline V gene data show CDR1 as SNHLY and CDR2 as FYNNEI. CDR3 bases: TGTGCCAGCGGTCCCCGGGGACTAGCGGGGGTCGGTACTCGCGAGCAGTACTTC. It codes for CASGPRGLAGVGTREQYF.

The V call is TRBV7-9, the J call TRBJ1-5, with 8 bases fitting TRBD1. With V trimmed by 3 bases and J by 5 bases, 6 bases remained unmatched. Germline loops: CDR1 SEHNR, CDR2 FQNEAQ (reference sequence). The CDR3 runs to 15 residues. CDR3 protein: CASSFGQGAHQPQHF. The DNA of the CDR3 is TGTGCCAGCAGCTTTGGGCAGGGGGCTCATCAGCCCCAGCATTTT.

J is TRBJ2-1 and V is TRBV5-1; TRBD1 aligns across 8 bases. With V trimmed by 0 bases and J by 10 bases, 9 bases remained unmatched. This CDR3 has 15 amino acids. The germline V gene has CDR1 SGHRS and CDR2 YFSETQ. CDR3 sequence reads: CASSLVEAGGREQFF. The CDR3 DNA follows: TGCGCCAGCAGCTTGGTTGAGGCAGGGGGCAGGGAGCAGTTCTTC.

This chain uses TRBV5-4 with TRBJ2-3; D is unresolved. The CDR3 runs to 13 residues. Deletions cut 2 bases from V and 1 base from J, with 5 bases between. CDR1 SGHNT and CDR2 YYREEE come from the germline V gene (reference sequence). DNA for the CDR3: TGTGCCAGCAGCTTTGGAGGCACAGATACGCAGTATTTT. It yields the protein CASSFGGTDTQYF.

This clone has more than one count but fewer than ten. The gene calls are TRBV6-2 or TRBV6-3 and TRBJ2-5, with TRBD2 as a possible D gene (6 bases). V was shortened by 6 bases and J by 5 bases, with 19 bases between the two germline ends. The germline V gene encodes CDR1 MNHEY and CDR2 SVGEGT. There are 15 residues in the CDR3. The DNA of the CDR3 is TGTGCCAGCAGCAGGGACTCACCGAGGAGGGAGACCCAGTACTTC. As protein: CASSRDSPRRETQYF.

The V gene is TRBV4-1, the J gene TRBJ2-5; 7 nucleotides agree with TRBD1. This CDR3 has 15 amino acids. V lost 1 base, J lost 4 bases, and 6 bases stayed unmatched. The germline V gene encodes CDR1 MGHRA and CDR2 YSYEKL. Here the CDR3 DNA reads TGCGCCAGCAGCCAAGGGGAAGGGGGCCCAGAGACCCAGTACTTC. Translated: CASSQGEGGPETQYF.

The chain combines TRBV7-9 with TRBJ2-1; TRBD1 agrees at 7 bases. This CDR3 is built from 15 residues. Unmatched junction bases numbered 8, after V lost 5 bases and J lost 4 bases. CDR1 SEHNR and CDR2 FQNEAQ come from the germline V gene (reference sequence). CDR3 amino acids: CASSKTGTVYNEQFF. Here the CDR3 DNA reads TGTGCCAGCAGCAAAACCGGGACAGTTTACAATGAGCAGTTCTTC.

This clone was seen more than once but under ten times. This chain links TRBV9 with TRBJ2-5; D is ambiguous. Looked up from germline, CDR1 is SGDLS and CDR2 is YYNGEE. Trimming cost V 3 bases and J 2 bases, with 5 bases left between them. CDR3 length: 12 amino acids. CDR3 region: CASSALQETQYF. DNA for the CDR3: TGTGCCAGCAGCGCCCTTCAAGAGACCCAGTACTTC. Full variable domain (remainder filled in from reference TRBV9 and TRBJ2-5): DSGVTQTPKHLITATGQRVTLRCSPRSGDLSVYWYQQSLDQGLQFLIQYYNGEERAKGNILERFSAQQFPDLHSELNLSSLELGDSALYFCASSALQETQYFGPGTRLLVL.

The rearrangement uses TRBV4-1 and TRBJ2-7; 7 bases agree with TRBD1. There are 16 residues in the CDR3. With V trimmed by 0 bases and J by 3 bases, 8 bases remained unmatched. The germline CDR1 and CDR2 sequences are MGHRA and YSYEKL. The chain's CDR3 is CASSQDEAGGFYEQYF. For the CDR3, the DNA is TGCGCCAGCAGCCAAGATGAGGCAGGGGGATTCTACGAGCAGTACTTC.

The chain is built from TRBV7-2 and TRBJ1-3, with TRBD1 identical over 7 bases. The CDR3 loop spans 16 amino acids. The germline V gene encodes CDR1 SGHTA and CDR2 FQGNSA. With 0 bases clipped from V and 2 bases from J, the junction kept 4 bases outside the gene matches. The CDR3 sequence: CASSLAWQGAGNTIYF. In DNA, the CDR3 is TGTGCCAGCAGCTTAGCGTGGCAGGGGGCTGGAAACACCATATATTTT.